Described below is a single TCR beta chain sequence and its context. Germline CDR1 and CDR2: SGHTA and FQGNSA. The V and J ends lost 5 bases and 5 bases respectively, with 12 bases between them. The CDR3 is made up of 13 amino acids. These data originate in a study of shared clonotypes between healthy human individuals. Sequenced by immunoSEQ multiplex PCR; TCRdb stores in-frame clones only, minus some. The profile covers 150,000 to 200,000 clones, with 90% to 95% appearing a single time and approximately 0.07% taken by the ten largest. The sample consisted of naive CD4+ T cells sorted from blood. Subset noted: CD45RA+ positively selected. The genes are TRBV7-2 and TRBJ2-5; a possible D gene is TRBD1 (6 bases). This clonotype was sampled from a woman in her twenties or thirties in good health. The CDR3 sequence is CASSRTGPETQYF. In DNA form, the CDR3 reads TGTGCCAGCAGCCGAACAGGGCCCGAGACCCAGTACTTC. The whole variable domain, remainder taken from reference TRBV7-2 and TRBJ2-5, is GAGVSQSPSNKVTEKGKDVELRCDPISGHTALYWYRQSLGQGLEFLIYFQGNSAPDKSGLPSDRFSAERTGGSVSTLTIQRTQQEDSAVYLCASSRTGPETQYFGPGTRLLVL.